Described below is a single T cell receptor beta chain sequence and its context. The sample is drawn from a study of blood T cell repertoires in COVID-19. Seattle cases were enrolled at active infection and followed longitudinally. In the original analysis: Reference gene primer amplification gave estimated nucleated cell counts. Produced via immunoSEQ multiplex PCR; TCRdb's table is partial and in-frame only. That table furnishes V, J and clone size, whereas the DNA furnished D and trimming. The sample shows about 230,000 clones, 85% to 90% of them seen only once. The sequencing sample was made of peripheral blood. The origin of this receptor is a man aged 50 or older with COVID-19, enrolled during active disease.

CDR3: CASSIQGDQPQHF. CDR3 coding DNA: TGTGCCAGCAGCATACAGGGAGATCAGCCCCAGCATTTT. The chain carries TRBV27 and TRBJ1-5; possibly TRBD1 for D (6 bases). Trimming took off 6 bases at V and 5 bases at J, with 11 bases between the two ends. CDR3 size: 13 residues. Germline V gene data show CDR1 as MNHEY and CDR2 as SMNVEV (reference sequence).